The next 9 T cell receptor beta chains were all read from a single sample in a study of Ad26.COV2.S vaccination and SARS-CoV-2 variants. The sample's treatment: around 19 received Ad26.COV2.S at low or high dose, single or two shots; about five received placebo; per-sample allocation not given. Collection of the samples took place on day 63 after the first injection of vaccine or placebo. Only in-frame clones appear in the TCRdb table, and some are missing; sequencing was by immunoSEQ multiplex PCR. The sample holds over 450,000 clones, 70% to 90% seen once. The source material was peripheral blood, sampled in a trial of Ad26.COV2.S vaccine versus placebo. The receptors were sampled from a person aged 18 to 59 who received the Ad26.COV2.S COVID-19 vaccine or a placebo.

The chain combines TRBV5-1 with TRBJ2-3, with a tentative D call TRBD2 (6 bases). Looked up from germline, CDR1 is SGHRS and CDR2 is YFSETQ. V was clipped by 4 bases and J by 1 base, with 13 bases between them. CDR3 length equals 15 residues. CDR3 bases: TGCGCCAGCAGCATACAAGCGGGCGGCACAGATACGCAGTATTTT. As protein: CASSIQAGGTDTQYF.

The V call is TRBV6-2 or TRBV6-3, the J call TRBJ2-3; D unclear. V shed 7 bases and J shed 4 bases, with 12 bases lying between them. The CDR3 has 13 amino acids. From germline, CDR1 is MNHEY and CDR2 SVGEGT. The CDR3 loop reads CASTPSTADTQYF. The CDR3 bases are TGTGCCAGCACCCCCTCTACGGCAGATACGCAGTATTTT.

This rearrangement joins TRBV12-3 or TRBV12-4 to TRBJ1-2; perhaps TRBD1 as D (5 bases). V lost 3 bases and J 5 bases, leaving 10 bases between the germline ends. CDR3 length: 13 amino acids. The CDR3 coding sequence is TGTGCCAGCAGTTTTTCTGGGACTTATGGCTACACCTTC. This sequence encodes CASSFSGTYGYTF.

The count of this clone is one. The J gene is TRBJ2-7, the V gene TRBV7-6; no reliable D call. V dropped 4 bases and J dropped 2 bases, with 9 bases sitting between them. In germline, CDR1 is SGHVS, CDR2 FNYEAQ. This CDR3 region has 13 residues. In nucleotides, the CDR3 is TGTGCCAGCAGCTCGTCCGTCGCCTACGAGCAGTACTTC. Translated: CASSSSVAYEQYF.

The chain carries TRBV5-4 and TRBJ2-1; 7 positions match TRBD2. The CDR3 consists of 16 residues. CDR1 and CDR2 from the germline V gene are SGHNT and YYREEE (reference sequence). V lost 1 base to trimming and J lost 6 bases; unmatched junction nucleotides: 10. The CDR3 DNA reads TGTGCCAGCAGCTTGAGGACTAGTAACAGGCCCAATGAGCAGTTCTTC. It encodes CASSLRTSNRPNEQFF.

V usage is TRBV6-5 and J usage is TRBJ1-5, with D hard to call. V shed 6 bases and J shed 2 bases, with 14 bases lying between them. The CDR3 runs to 15 residues. Per germline, CDR1 MNHEY and CDR2 SVGAGI. CDR3 bases: TGTGCCAGCAGGACCGGGCCGGCAGGCAATCAGCCCCAGCATTTT. It translates to CASRTGPAGNQPQHF.

The chain links TRBV27 to TRBJ2-3, with TRBD2 matching over 14 bases. Germline trimming cut 4 bases from V and 6 bases from J; bases unmatched to any gene: 6. The CDR3 extends over 16 amino acids. Germline-derived CDR1 and CDR2 are MNHEY and SMNVEV (reference sequence). CDR3 sequence reads: CASSSAGTSGSDTQYF. The CDR3 bases are TGTGCCAGCAGTTCAGCCGGGACTAGCGGGAGTGATACGCAGTATTTT.

The genes are TRBV13 and TRBJ2-7; the D gene is possibly TRBD2 (5 bases). The ends were cut back, 1 base at V and 3 bases at J, with 10 bases in the middle. Germline CDR1 is PRHDT and CDR2 is FYEKMQ (reference sequence). The CDR3 sequence is 14 residues long. The CDR3 DNA reads as TGTGCCAGCAGCTTAGCGAGCGGAAGCTACGAGCAGTACTTC. Protein product: CASSLASGSYEQYF.

The genes are TRBV27 and TRBJ2-7, with D tentatively TRBD1 (5 bases). Germline CDR1 MNHEY, CDR2 SMNVEV (reference sequence). V dropped 6 bases and J dropped 5 bases, with 14 bases sitting between them. This CDR3 spans 13 amino acids. DNA of the CDR3: TGTGCCAGCAGCCGACAGCCCCCCGACGAGCAGTACTTC. Translating gives CASSRQPPDEQYF.